The 7 T cell receptor beta chains in this list originate from one sample, sequenced in a study of cytomegalovirus exposure and HLA in healthy donors. The PCR employed 60 Vbeta primers together with 13 Jbeta primers. Sequencing was performed with immunoSEQ multiplex PCR; in TCRdb, only in-frame clones are kept and a portion is missing. The sample shows about 120,000 clones, 74% of them seen only once. Sequenced material: PBMCs. All receptors derive from a human donor in good health.

The chain has TRBV10-1 and TRBJ1-1; 7 nucleotides agree with TRBD1. V trimming: 6 bases; J trimming: 6 bases; junction bases outside the gene matches: 4. The CDR3 totals 12 residues. CDR1 is WNHNN and CDR2 is SYGVQD in the germline V gene (reference sequence). CDR3 protein: CASSRGTAEAFF. CDR3 nucleotides: TGCGCCAGCAGCAGAGGGACAGCTGAAGCTTTCTTT.

The DNA of the CDR3 is TGCGCCAGCAGCTTGACTCAGGCGACGACCTTTTACAATGAGCAGTTCTTC. This encodes CASSLTQATTFYNEQFF. This chain uses TRBV5-1 with TRBJ2-1; D remains unclear. The germline gives CDR1 SGHRS, CDR2 YFSETQ. CDR3 length: 17 residues. V was trimmed by 1 base and J by 4 bases, leaving 18 bases between them.

The chain employs TRBV19 and TRBJ2-1; D possibly corresponds to TRBD1 (5 bases). This CDR3 comprises 13 residues. Germline CDR1 reads LNHDA; CDR2 reads SQIVND (reference sequence). V shed 6 bases and J shed 6 bases, with 12 bases lying between them. CDR3 sequence reads: CASRYDSSNEQFF. CDR3 DNA sequence: TGTGCCAGTAGATACGACAGTTCCAATGAGCAGTTCTTC.

V usage is TRBV2 and J usage is TRBJ1-5, with 7 bases that match TRBD1. The CDR3 has 13 amino acids. V shed 7 bases and J 6 bases; nucleotides not matched to a gene: 6. The germline V gene encodes CDR1 SNHLY and CDR2 FYNNEI. CDR3 sequence reads: CASTDRALQPQHF. In nucleotides, the CDR3 is TGTGCCAGCACTGACAGGGCGCTTCAGCCCCAGCATTTT.

V and J are TRBV27 and TRBJ2-7, with D perhaps matching TRBD1 (6 bases). Germline assignment: CDR1 MNHEY and CDR2 SMNVEV (reference sequence). The germline V and J ends were trimmed by 3 bases and 6 bases, with 15 bases remaining between them. CDR3 size: 14 residues. CDR3 residues: CASSFSNRVGEQYF. DNA of the CDR3: TGTGCCAGCAGTTTTAGCAACAGGGTGGGCGAGCAGTACTTC.

This clone has just a few counts. The CDR3 region has the DNA TGTGCCAGCAGTTACGACATGAACACTGAAGCTTTCTTT. This encodes CASSYDMNTEAFF. The chain combines TRBV6-5 with TRBJ1-1; D not certain. The CDR3 sequence is 13 residues long. The V end was cut by 2 bases, the J end by 0 bases, with 4 bases between. In germline, CDR1 is MNHEY, CDR2 SVGAGI.

This clone was counted only a few times. V gene TRBV6-7 combines with J gene TRBJ1-2; 8 bases align to TRBD1. TRBV6-7 is filed as an ORF, its function uncertain. Germline trimming cut 0 bases from V and 8 bases from J; bases unmatched to any gene: 8. CDR3 length equals 15 residues. As DNA, the CDR3 is TGTGCCAGCAGTTACTCGGGAGAACAGGGGGGGGGCTACACCTTC. Amino acids: CASSYSGEQGGGYTF.